The clone carrying this T cell receptor beta chain occurred once. Antigen specificity is unknown. This sample is drawn from a study of early stage breast cancer tumors. Study outcomes and limitations: Commonly generated sequences made up most enriched TCRB sequences shared between patients.

The table came from immunoSEQ multiplex PCR; TCRdb's copy has only in-frame clones and leaves some out. The repertoire holds approximately 48,000 clones, over 80% seen once, with less than 5% in the top ten. In germline, CDR1 is SGHVS, CDR2 FNYEAQ. The CDR3 covers 14 residues. J was trimmed by 2 bases and V by 3 bases; bases with no gene match: 4. This chain uses TRBV7-6 with TRBJ2-7, with TRBD1 identical over 7 bases. The sample comprised blood. This receptor was identified in a person aged 70 to 85 with breast cancer. CDR3 sequence: CASSFGTDPYEQYF. For the CDR3, the DNA is TGTGCCAGCAGCTTCGGGACAGATCCCTACGAGCAGTACTTC.